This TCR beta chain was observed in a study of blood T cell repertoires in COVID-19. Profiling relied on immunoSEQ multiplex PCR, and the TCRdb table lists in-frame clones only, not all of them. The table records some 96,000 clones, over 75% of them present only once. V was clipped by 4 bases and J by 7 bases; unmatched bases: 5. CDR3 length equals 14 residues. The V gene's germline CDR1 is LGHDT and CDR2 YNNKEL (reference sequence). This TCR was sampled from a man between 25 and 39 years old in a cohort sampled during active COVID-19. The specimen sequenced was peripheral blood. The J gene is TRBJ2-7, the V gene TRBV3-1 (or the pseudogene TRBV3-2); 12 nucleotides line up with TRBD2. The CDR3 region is CASSPRTSGAEQYF. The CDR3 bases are TGTGCCAGCAGCCCACGGACTAGCGGGGCGGAGCAGTACTTC.